This TCR beta chain emerged from a study of cytotoxic CD8 clonotypes in ibrutinib-treated CLL. The wider study: For this cohort, patients were about a dozen relapsed/refractory and roughly 14 treatment-naive, while some 18 were IGHV unmutated. Patients gave response samples after a median about eleven months of treatment, range 6 to 36.

The data were produced by immunoSEQ multiplex PCR, yet TCRdb's version contains in-frame clones alone and is incomplete. The sample holds around 70,000 clones; around 80% are singletons and the top ten take around 7.7%. Comment on this clone: As yet, its antigen is unknown.

Study results and caveats: Clonotypes that were public were uncommon, and they contracted or stayed stable on treatment.

This CDR3 is 11 amino acids long. Germline values: CDR1 ENHRY, CDR2 SYGVKD. The V and J ends lost 6 bases and 2 bases respectively, with 4 bases between them. The sequenced sample was PBMCs, obtained at disease progression, from a patient treated with ibrutinib. The sequence came from a human donor with chronic lymphocytic leukemia. The chain employs TRBV10-3 and TRBJ1-1; D remains unclear. The CDR3 sequence is CAIRLNTEAFF. The CDR3 nucleotides read TGTGCCATCAGATTAAACACTGAAGCTTTCTTT.